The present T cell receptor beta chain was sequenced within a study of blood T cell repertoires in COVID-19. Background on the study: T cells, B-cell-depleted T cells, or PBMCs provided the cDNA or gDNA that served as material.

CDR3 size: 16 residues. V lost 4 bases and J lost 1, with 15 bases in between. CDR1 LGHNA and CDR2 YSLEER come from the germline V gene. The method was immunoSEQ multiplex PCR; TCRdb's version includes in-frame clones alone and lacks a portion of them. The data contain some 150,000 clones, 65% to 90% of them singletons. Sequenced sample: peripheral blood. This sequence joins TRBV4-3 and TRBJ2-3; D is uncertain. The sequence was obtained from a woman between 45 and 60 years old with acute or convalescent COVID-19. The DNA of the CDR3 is TGCGCCAGCAGCCCAGATGAGCTGACACGCACAGATACGCAGTATTTT. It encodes CASSPDELTRTDTQYF.